The 20 T cell receptor beta chains in this list originate from one sample, sequenced in a study of T cell repertoires in cytomegalovirus infection. Each CDR3 protein is one row after TCRdb ran MiXCR on the reads. The table includes some 77,000 distinct CDR3 sequences, roughly 3.7% detected once. Sequenced material: PBMCs. The receptor source for this set is a human donor in good health (CMV status not recorded). Some clones in this sample may be carry-over from other donors' samples.

In this sample, this clonotype turned up many times. The chain employs TRBV10-3 and TRBJ1-6; possible D gene TRBD1, 5 bases. This CDR3 contains 13 residues. V lost 6 bases, J lost 8 bases, and 11 bases lay in between. Germline CDR1 reads ENHRY; CDR2 reads SYGVKD. This CDR3 is CAISQGGDSPLHF. Written as DNA, the CDR3 is TGTGCCATCAGCCAGGGTGGTGATTCACCCCTCCACTTT.

This clonotype was seen ten or more times. In DNA form, the CDR3 reads TGTGCCTGGAGCAGTAACTATGGCTACACCTTC. Translation: CAWSSNYGYTF. The V call is TRBV30, the J call TRBJ1-2; no definite D call. CDR1 and CDR2 (germline): GTSNPN, SVGIG (reference sequence). The ends were cut back, 3 bases at V and 1 base at J, with 3 bases in the middle. The CDR3 sequence is 11 residues long.

This clonotype was observed many times. This chain connects TRBV29-1 to TRBJ1-1; D unclear. V lost 7 bases and J lost 0, with 12 bases in between. The V gene's germline CDR1 is SQVTM and CDR2 ANQGSEA. The CDR3 covers 13 residues. DNA of the CDR3: TGCAGCGCCATGGATGGCCTGAACACTGAAGCTTTCTTT. Its protein is CSAMDGLNTEAFF.

This clonotype showed up many times. V is TRBV28 and J is TRBJ1-1; 10 positions agree with TRBD1. The length of the CDR3 is 14 residues. Germline V lookup: CDR1 MDHEN, CDR2 SYDVKM. V lost 5 bases and J lost 6; bases outside the gene matches: 6. The CDR3 coding sequence is TGTGCCAGCAGTCCCGGGACAGGGGTCCCTGAAGCTTTCTTT. Translated: CASSPGTGVPEAFF. Full variable domain (remainder filled in from reference TRBV28 and TRBJ1-1): DVKVTQSSRYLVKRTGEKVFLECVQDMDHENMFWYRQDPGLGLRLIYFSYDVKMKEKGDIPEGYSVSREKKERFSLILESASTNQTSMYLCASSPGTGVPEAFFGQGTRLTVV.

This clonotype was seen repeatedly, ten times or more. The chain employs TRBV20-1 and TRBJ1-4; D unclear. V lost 5 bases to trimming and J lost 5 bases, with 9 bases between them. The CDR3 spans 12 residues. Germline-derived CDR1 and CDR2 are DFQATT and SNEGSKA (reference sequence). The CDR3: CSALLENEKLFF. CDR3 DNA: TGCAGTGCTCTACTAGAGAATGAAAAACTGTTTTTT.

This clonotype was seen repeatedly, ten times or more. The chain's CDR3 is CASSSSQDRGLEQYF. In DNA, the CDR3 is TGTGCCAGCAGCTCCTCCCAGGACAGGGGGCTGGAACAGTACTTC. This rearrangement joins TRBV7-9 to TRBJ2-7; 11 bases match TRBD1. Germline V lookup: CDR1 SEHNR, CDR2 FQNEAQ (reference sequence). With 4 bases clipped from V and 10 bases from J, the junction kept 12 bases outside the gene matches. The CDR3 consists of 15 residues.

At least ten counts were recorded for this clonotype. This chain uses TRBV20-1 with TRBJ1-2; 7 bases agree with TRBD1. The CDR3 covers 12 residues. The ends lost 6 bases at V and 2 bases at J; junction bases unmatched: 3. Germline values: CDR1 DFQATT, CDR2 SNEGSKA (reference sequence). CDR3 in amino acids: CSAPTGNYGYTF. The CDR3 region has the DNA TGCAGTGCGCCGACAGGGAACTATGGCTACACCTTC.

This clonotype appeared a few times. CDR3 in amino acids: CASTFHTRGNYGYTF. The CDR3 DNA is TGTGCCAGCACCTTCCATACAAGGGGGAACTATGGCTACACCTTC. The gene calls are TRBV6-5 and TRBJ1-2, with D perhaps matching TRBD1 (6 bases). This CDR3 is 15 amino acids long. Germline V gives CDR1 MNHEY, CDR2 SVGAGI. V gave up 7 bases and J gave up 2 bases, with 17 bases separating them.

This clonotype was detected many times. The J gene is TRBJ2-7, the V gene TRBV6-1, with a possible D match to TRBD1 (5 bases). This CDR3 spans 15 amino acids. Germline-derived CDR1 and CDR2 are MNHNS and SASEGT. V was trimmed by 6 bases and J by 3 bases, leaving 18 bases between them. The CDR3 here is CASRNLDQGGYEQYF. CDR3 bases: TGTGCCAGCAGGAACCTTGATCAGGGTGGCTACGAGCAGTACTTC.

In the case of this clonotype: Being one base from a much bigger clone, this may be a read error. V is TRBV12-3 or TRBV12-4 and J is TRBJ1-5; 7 bases fit TRBD1. V lost 5 bases and J lost 11; bases outside the gene matches: 12. CDR3 length: 14 amino acids. The CDR3 nucleotides read TGTGCCAGCAGTGCGGGACAGAGCACATCAGCCCAGCATTTT. This sequence encodes CASSAGQSTSAQHF.

Ten or more counts support this clonotype. The rearrangement links TRBV6-6 to TRBJ2-1, with a weak D call TRBD1 (6 bases). The CDR3 spans 13 residues. The germline gives CDR1 MNHNY, CDR2 SVGAGI (reference sequence). V gave up 0 bases and J gave up 7 bases, with 7 bases separating them. The CDR3 DNA is TGTGCCAGCAGTTACTCGAGGGGGAATGAGCAGTTCTTC. Translated, it gives CASSYSRGNEQFF.

This clonotype has at least ten counts. The chain has TRBV27 and TRBJ1-4, with TRBD1 matching over 9 bases. This CDR3 has 14 residues. CDR1 and CDR2 (germline): MNHEY, SMNVEV (reference sequence). Trimming cost V 5 bases and J 8 bases; bases outside gene matches: 6. The CDR3 loop is CASSPGQGSEKLFF. As DNA, the CDR3 is TGTGCCAGCAGTCCGGGACAGGGTTCGGAAAAACTGTTTTTT.

This clonotype was recorded many times. The rearrangement uses TRBV6-2 or TRBV6-3 and TRBJ2-1; D is perhaps TRBD1 or TRBD2 (5 bases each). V lost 2 bases to trimming and J lost 7 bases, with 15 bases between them. The CDR3 covers 15 residues. Germline CDR1 MNHEY, CDR2 SVGEGT. The CDR3 sequence is CASSYEIGGTNEQFF. CDR3 bases: TGTGCCAGCAGTTACGAGATTGGGGGTACTAATGAGCAGTTCTTC.

This clonotype occurred many times. The chain joins TRBV6-5 to TRBJ1-1; tentatively, D is TRBD1 (5 bases). The CDR3 has 14 residues. V was shortened by 5 bases and J by 5 bases, with 15 bases between the two germline ends. Germline CDR1 is MNHEY and CDR2 is SVGAGI. CDR3 sequence (DNA): TGTGCCAGCAGTCCTCAAGGGGTAGAGACTGAAGCTTTCTTT. It yields the protein CASSPQGVETEAFF.

This clonotype was recorded many times. The CDR3 loop reads CSGKGGQGTEAFF. CDR3 in DNA: TGCAGTGGCAAAGGGGGGCAGGGCACTGAAGCTTTCTTT. The chain links TRBV20-1 to TRBJ1-1; D is possibly TRBD1 (6 bases). V lost 7 bases and J lost 4, with 16 bases in between. Germline CDR1 reads DFQATT; CDR2 reads SNEGSKA (reference sequence). The CDR3 covers 13 residues.

There are many counts of this clonotype. CDR3 sequence (DNA): TGCGCCAGCAGCCAAGGCCCCGGCATTGCTAGATCTGACTATGGCTACACCTTC. Its translation is CASSQGPGIARSDYGYTF. The chain carries TRBV4-3 and TRBJ1-2, with D unclear. CDR1 is LGHNA and CDR2 is YSLEER in the germline V gene. The CDR3 length is 18 residues. Trimming removed 1 base from V and 3 bases from J, with 21 bases in between.

This clonotype was seen ten or more times. This sequence joins TRBV7-2 and TRBJ1-1, with TRBD1 matching over 8 bases. V was clipped by 4 bases and J by 5 bases; unmatched bases: 6. CDR3 length equals 14 residues. From germline, CDR1 is SGHTA and CDR2 FQGNSA. The CDR3 DNA follows: TGTGCCAGCAGCTACGGACAGGGATGGACTGAAGCTTTCTTT. Its translation: CASSYGQGWTEAFF.

This clonotype was counted ten times or more. CDR3 nucleotides: TGTGCCACCTCCCGTCAGGGGGCGAGTAATTCACCCCTCCACTTT. Protein product: CATSRQGASNSPLHF. The chain has TRBV6-2 or TRBV6-3 and TRBJ1-6; TRBD1 agrees at 8 bases. CDR3 size: 15 residues. The trim removed 10 bases at V and 6 bases at J, leaving 11 bases unmatched. Germline V CDR1 and CDR2: MNHEY, SVGEGT.

This clonotype has at least ten counts. The V call is TRBV6-6, the J call TRBJ2-1; tentatively, D is TRBD1 (6 bases). This CDR3 region has 12 residues. Germline V gene lookup returns CDR1 MNHNY and CDR2 SVGAGI (reference sequence). The V end lost 5 bases, the J end lost 8 bases, and 10 bases lay between the germline ends. CDR3 loop: CASSATGHEQFF. CDR3 nucleotide sequence: TGTGCCAGCAGTGCGACAGGCCATGAGCAGTTCTTC.

This clonotype was picked up many times. The chain has TRBV6-2 or TRBV6-3 and TRBJ1-2, with D uncertain. V was clipped by 6 bases and J by 3 bases, with 11 bases between them. The CDR3 is 13 amino acids. Germline CDR1 reads MNHEY; CDR2 reads SVGEGT. CDR3 in amino acids: CASSSRGYYGYTF. The CDR3 DNA follows: TGTGCCAGCAGCTCTCGAGGGTACTATGGCTACACCTTC.